This T cell receptor (beta chain) was profiled in a study of T cells in Graves' hyperthyroidism and ophthalmopathy. Study-level findings and limits: A 13 V-J model separated ophthalmopathy from stable hyperthyroidism. In validation, the model predicted ophthalmopathy. These predictions came a median roughly 7.1 months before onset.

When ophthalmopathy did not progress within 18 months, Graves' hyperthyroidism was considered stable. Patients with uncontrolled infections, other autoimmune diseases, pregnancy or lactation were excluded. RNA transcripts served as the template for amplifying TCR beta CDR3 regions. A set of HTBI primers served as the primers for a first-round RT-PCR of the TCR CDR3. Each CDR3 protein gets one entry after TCRdb re-called the multiplex PCR reads with MiXCR. The sample includes 250,000 to 350,000 distinct CDR3 sequences, 16% seen only once; the top ten take approximately 31%. Concerning this clonotype: Its antigen is undetermined.

The sample consisted of blood. The source is a man aged 30-40 years with Graves' hyperthyroidism.

The CDR3 protein is CASSLAGRDTQYF. Written as DNA, the CDR3 is TGTGCCAGCAGCTTAGCGGGCCGAGATACGCAGTATTTT. V is TRBV11-3 and J is TRBJ2-3; D is unclear. CDR1 SGHNT and CDR2 YENEEA come from the germline V gene. The CDR3 is 13 residues long. V dropped 1 base and J dropped 5 bases, with 7 bases sitting between them.